This T cell receptor (beta chain) stems from a study of cytomegalovirus exposure and HLA in healthy donors. The study ran its PCR with 60 Vbeta and 13 Jbeta primers. TCRdb keeps only in-frame clones here, not all; method: immunoSEQ multiplex PCR. The sample lists some 140,000 clones, around 75% occurring once. The sample taken for sequencing was PBMCs. This sequence was found in a young man in good health and CMV-seronegative.

The CDR3 is CASSTSGALLEQYF. CDR3 sequence (DNA): TGTGCCAGTAGTACTAGCGGGGCCCTACTCGAGCAGTACTTC. The gene calls are TRBV19 and TRBJ2-7; TRBD2 matches at 9 bases. The trim removed 4 bases at V and 6 bases at J, leaving 7 bases unmatched. The germline V gene has CDR1 LNHDA and CDR2 SQIVND (reference sequence). This CDR3 has 14 residues.